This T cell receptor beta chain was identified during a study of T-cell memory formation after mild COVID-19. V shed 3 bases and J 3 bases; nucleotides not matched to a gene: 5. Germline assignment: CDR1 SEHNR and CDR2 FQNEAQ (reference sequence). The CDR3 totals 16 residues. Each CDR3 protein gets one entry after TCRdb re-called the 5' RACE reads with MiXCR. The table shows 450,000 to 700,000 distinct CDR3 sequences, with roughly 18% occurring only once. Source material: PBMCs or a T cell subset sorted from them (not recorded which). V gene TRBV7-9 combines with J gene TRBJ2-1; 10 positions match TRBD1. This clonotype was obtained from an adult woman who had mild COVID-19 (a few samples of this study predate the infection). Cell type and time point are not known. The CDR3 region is CASSFGQGVVYNEQFF. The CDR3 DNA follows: TGTGCCAGCAGCTTTGGACAGGGGGTAGTCTACAATGAGCAGTTCTTC.